This TCR beta chain was retrieved from a study of glioma-infiltrating T cells after dendritic cell vaccination. Germline CDR1 and CDR2: SGHTA and FQGNSA. CDR3 length equals 14 residues. V trimming: 5 bases; J trimming: 7 bases; junction bases outside the gene matches: 11. This table comes from immunoSEQ multiplex PCR, and its TCRdb copy is limited to in-frame clones, with some not included. The sample has about 95,000 clones; over 75% are singletons. This clone turned up a few times. The sequence was obtained from a human donor with glioblastoma. The source was blood, collected before dendritic cell vaccination. This chain joins TRBV7-2 and TRBJ2-7; TRBD2 agrees at 7 bases. CDR3 DNA sequence: TGTGCCAGCAGCCCGATGGCGGGAGCTTGGGAGCAGTACTTC. Protein product: CASSPMAGAWEQYF.